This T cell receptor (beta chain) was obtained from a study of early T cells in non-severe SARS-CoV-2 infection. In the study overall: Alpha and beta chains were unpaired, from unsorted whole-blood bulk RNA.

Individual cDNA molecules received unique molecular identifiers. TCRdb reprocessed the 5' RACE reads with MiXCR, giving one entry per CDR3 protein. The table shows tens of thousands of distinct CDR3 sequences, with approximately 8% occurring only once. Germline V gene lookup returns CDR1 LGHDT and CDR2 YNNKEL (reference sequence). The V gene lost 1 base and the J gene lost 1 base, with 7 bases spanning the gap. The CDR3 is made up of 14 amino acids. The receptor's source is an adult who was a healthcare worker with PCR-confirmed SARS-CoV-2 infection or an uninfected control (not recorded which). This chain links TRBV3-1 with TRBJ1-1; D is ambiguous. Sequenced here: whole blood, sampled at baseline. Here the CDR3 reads CASSQADSNTEAFF. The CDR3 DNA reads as TGTGCCAGCAGCCAAGCGGATTCGAACACTGAAGCTTTCTTT.